These 19 T cell receptor beta chains share one sample of origin, sequenced in a study of blood T cell repertoires in COVID-19. Profiling relied on immunoSEQ multiplex PCR, and the TCRdb table lists in-frame clones only, not all of them. The table has about 190,000 clones, roughly 73% seen once; the top ten hold under 3.5%. Sequencing was performed on peripheral blood. The receptors here all came from a woman aged 80 or over with active or convalescent COVID-19.

J is TRBJ1-2 and V is TRBV10-3; a weak D match, TRBD1 (5 bases). In germline, CDR1 is ENHRY, CDR2 SYGVKD. Deletions cut 4 bases from V and 4 bases from J, with 10 bases between. The CDR3 runs to 13 residues. The CDR3 DNA is TGTGCCATCAGTGTGGACACCCCCTATGGCTACACCTTC. This translates into CAISVDTPYGYTF.

The chain combines TRBV11-3 with TRBJ2-3, with TRBD2 matching over 8 bases. V lost 5 bases, J lost 2 bases, and 6 bases stayed unmatched. In germline, CDR1 is SGHNT, CDR2 YENEEA. The CDR3 is made up of 15 amino acids. CDR3 residues: CASSPAGALTDTQYF. As DNA, the CDR3 is TGTGCCAGCAGCCCAGCGGGGGCCCTCACAGATACGCAGTATTTT.

The chain recombines TRBV5-5 with TRBJ1-3; perhaps TRBD1 as D (5 bases). CDR1 and CDR2 from the germline V gene are SGHKS and YYEKEE (reference sequence). This CDR3 comprises 16 residues. Trimming cost V 4 bases and J 4 bases, with 18 bases left between them. This CDR3 reads CASSDRALGAGNTIYF. CDR3 DNA: TGTGCCAGCAGCGACCGGGCCCTAGGGGCCGGAAACACCATATATTTT. The variable domain in full, with the rest retrieved from reference TRBV5-5 and TRBJ1-3, is DAGVTQSPTHLIKTRGQQVTLRCSPISGHKSVSWYQQVLGQGPQFIFQYYEKEERGRGNFPDRFSARQFPNYSSELNVNALLLGDSALYLCASSDRALGAGNTIYFGEGSWLTVV.

The chain is built from TRBV19 and TRBJ2-7; tentatively, D is TRBD1 (5 bases). Deletions cut 6 bases from V and 4 bases from J, with 10 bases between. The CDR3 length is 12 residues. Germline CDR1 and CDR2: LNHDA and SQIVND (reference sequence). The CDR3 is CASSRDGYEQYF. CDR3 in DNA: TGTGCCAGTAGCAGGGATGGGTACGAGCAGTACTTC.

The rearrangement links TRBV2 to TRBJ1-5; the D gene is possibly TRBD1 (6 bases). CDR1 and CDR2 from the germline V gene are SNHLY and FYNNEI. The CDR3 extends over 16 amino acids. V lost 1 base, J lost 4 bases, and 14 bases lay in between. CDR3 in amino acids: CASSEVQGGSNQPQHF. CDR3 DNA: TGTGCCAGCAGTGAAGTACAGGGTGGCTCGAATCAGCCCCAGCATTTT.

This clone showed up just a few times. The J gene is TRBJ1-5, the V gene TRBV27; 12 bases are shared with TRBD1. This CDR3 has 15 residues. The trim removed 6 bases at V and 6 bases at J, leaving 6 bases unmatched. The V gene's germline CDR1 is MNHEY and CDR2 SMNVEV (reference sequence). CDR3 sequence reads: CASREGQGASQPQHF. In DNA, the CDR3 is TGTGCCAGCAGGGAGGGACAGGGGGCATCTCAGCCCCAGCATTTT.

CDR3 sequence reads: CASSLVRGTEAFF. As DNA, the CDR3 is TGTGCCAGCAGTTTGGTTCGCGGCACTGAAGCTTTCTTT. V is TRBV28 and J is TRBJ1-1; D not resolved. CDR1 is MDHEN and CDR2 is SYDVKM in the germline V gene. V shed 3 bases and J shed 4 bases, with 9 bases lying between them. CDR3 length: 13 amino acids. Full variable domain (missing parts from reference TRBV28 and TRBJ1-1): DVKVTQSSRYLVKRTGEKVFLECVQDMDHENMFWYRQDPGLGLRLIYFSYDVKMKEKGDIPEGYSVSREKKERFSLILESASTNQTSMYLCASSLVRGTEAFFGQGTRLTVV.

This rearrangement joins TRBV30 to TRBJ2-3; 9 positions match TRBD2. Germline CDR1 and CDR2: GTSNPN and SVGIG (reference sequence). J lost 5 bases, V lost 5 bases, and 14 bases had no gene match. The CDR3 spans 16 residues. Written as DNA, the CDR3 is TGTGCCTGGTCTACCTCCCGGCGGGGGGGCCAAGATACGCAGTATTTT. Its translation: CAWSTSRRGGQDTQYF.

The genes are TRBV11-2 and TRBJ2-3; 8 bases fit TRBD2. After removal of 5 bases from V and 4 bases from J, the junction contained 8 bases not matched to a gene. CDR3 length: 15 residues. Looked up from germline, CDR1 is SGHAT and CDR2 is FQNNGV. CDR3 sequence: CASSPAGGPADTQYF. The CDR3 DNA reads TGTGCCAGCAGCCCCGCGGGAGGCCCTGCAGATACGCAGTATTTT.

This chain joins TRBV28 and TRBJ2-7, with TRBD1 matching 7 bases. Germline CDR1 reads MDHEN; CDR2 reads SYDVKM. This CDR3 region has 17 residues. V lost 5 bases, J lost 1 base, and 14 bases stayed unmatched. CDR3 sequence (DNA): TGTGCCAGCAGTCTGCTACGGACAGGTTGGAAGTCCTACGAGCAGTACTTC. This translates into CASSLLRTGWKSYEQYF.

CDR3 sequence reads: CASSSYRGPGGYTF. The CDR3 DNA follows: TGTGCCAGCAGCAGTTACAGGGGCCCTGGTGGCTACACCTTC. The J gene is TRBJ1-2, the V gene TRBV6-5; 7 nucleotides match TRBD1. The germline V gene encodes CDR1 MNHEY and CDR2 SVGAGI. The CDR3 length is 14 residues. The ends lost 6 bases at V and 7 bases at J; junction bases unmatched: 11.

V gene TRBV2 combines with J gene TRBJ1-6; 7 bases are shared with TRBD1. The CDR3 contains 16 residues. V gave up 4 bases and J gave up 10 bases; unmatched junction bases: 13. Per the germline V gene, CDR1 is SNHLY and CDR2 is FYNNEI. CDR3 loop: CASSVETGTVGSPLHF. The CDR3 DNA reads TGTGCCAGCAGTGTCGAGACAGGGACTGTTGGATCACCCCTCCACTTT.

The chain recombines TRBV6-1 with TRBJ1-6; TRBD1 is a possible D gene (6 bases). This CDR3 contains 15 residues. With 2 bases removed from V and 13 bases from J, the gap between germline ends came to 18 bases. Germline values: CDR1 MNHNS, CDR2 SASEGT. The CDR3 sequence is CASSESTGSLWPLHF. CDR3 sequence (DNA): TGTGCCAGCAGTGAATCGACAGGCTCCCTATGGCCCCTCCACTTT.

In DNA form, the CDR3 reads TGCGCCAGCAGTGGTTCAGGGATGGGCAATTCACCCCTCCACTTT. Translating it yields CASSGSGMGNSPLHF. J is TRBJ1-6 and V is TRBV10-2, with D perhaps matching TRBD1 (5 bases). The V end lost 4 bases, the J end lost 7 bases, and 14 bases lay between the germline ends. The CDR3 consists of 15 residues. Germline CDR1 reads WSHSY; CDR2 reads SAAADI.

The chain uses TRBV3-1 (or the pseudogene TRBV3-2) and TRBJ1-6, with D unclear. The ends were cut back, 4 bases at V and 8 bases at J, with 12 bases in the middle. Per the germline V gene, CDR1 is LGHDT and CDR2 is YNNKEL (reference sequence). The CDR3 extends over 14 amino acids. The chain's CDR3 is CASSPSSGDSPLHF. As DNA, the CDR3 is TGTGCCAGCAGCCCCTCGTCGGGAGATTCACCCCTCCACTTT.

This sequence joins TRBV2 and TRBJ1-1, with D perhaps TRBD1 (5 bases). The CDR3 totals 12 residues. Trimming cost V 3 bases and J 7 bases, with 9 bases left between them. Germline CDR1 is SNHLY and CDR2 is FYNNEI. The CDR3 bases are TGTGCCAGCAGTGAGAGACAGAATGAAGCTTTCTTT. The encoded protein is CASSERQNEAFF.

The V call is TRBV14, the J call TRBJ1-1; TRBD1 matches 7 bases. The V gene end was trimmed by 4 bases and the J gene end by 0 bases; junction bases not matched to a gene: 8. Germline V gene sequence: CDR1 SGHDN, CDR2 FVKESK. The CDR3 length is 16 residues. The DNA for the CDR3 is TGTGCCAGCAGCCCAGTACCGGGACAGCTGAACACTGAAGCTTTCTTT. Amino acids: CASSPVPGQLNTEAFF.

This chain uses TRBV28 with TRBJ1-3; D unclear. The CDR3 contains 14 residues. Trimming shortened V by 3 bases and J by 4 bases, and 10 bases separated the two germline ends. CDR1 and CDR2 from the germline V gene are MDHEN and SYDVKM. CDR3 protein: CASSFPNAGNTIYF. The CDR3 region has the DNA TGTGCCAGCAGTTTCCCGAACGCGGGAAACACCATATATTTT.

This rearrangement joins TRBV3-1 (or the pseudogene TRBV3-2) to TRBJ2-7, with D possibly matching TRBD2 (6 bases). The CDR3 sequence is 14 residues long. V gave up 8 bases and J gave up 7 bases, with 21 bases separating them. Germline-derived CDR1 and CDR2 are LGHDT and YNNKEL (reference sequence). The CDR3, as DNA: TGTGCCAGCCAAGATATGGGGGGTTCGGGGGAGCAGTACTTC. Translated, it gives CASQDMGGSGEQYF.